Below are 13 T cell receptor beta chains sequenced from a single sample in a study of T cells after yellow fever vaccination. One entry per CDR3 protein results from TCRdb running MiXCR on the 5' RACE reads. The sample has under 550,000 distinct CDR3 sequences, 20% to 25% seen once; the top ten hold roughly a sixth. The material was PBMCs, obtained 21 days after the first yellow fever vaccination. The source is a man aged 18-30 years who received the YFV17D yellow fever vaccine.

V gene TRBV6-1 combines with J gene TRBJ1-6; 9 bases are a match to TRBD1. Germline values: CDR1 MNHNS, CDR2 SASEGT. The ends lost 6 bases at V and 7 bases at J; junction bases unmatched: 7. The length of the CDR3 is 15 residues. CDR3 amino acids: CASRGRTGDNSPLHF. The CDR3 nucleotides are TGTGCCAGCAGGGGAAGGACAGGGGACAATTCACCCCTCCACTTT.

This clonotype turned up a few times. The genes are TRBV6-2 or TRBV6-3 and TRBJ1-1; tentatively, D is TRBD1 (5 bases). The CDR3 is 18 amino acids. Between the trimmed V and J ends, which lost 0 bases and 3 bases, there was a span of 20 bases. The germline V gene has CDR1 MNHEY and CDR2 SVGEGT. The DNA for the CDR3 is TGTGCCAGCAGTTACTCTCCCGGGACCACCGTTCAAGACACTGAAGCTTTCTTT. This translates into CASSYSPGTTVQDTEAFF.

V usage is TRBV3-1 and J usage is TRBJ2-3; TRBD2 matches at 8 bases. V shed 3 bases, J shed 4 bases, and the junction held 6 bases outside the gene matches. This CDR3 has 15 residues. Per germline, CDR1 LGHDT and CDR2 YNNKEL (reference sequence). Written as DNA, the CDR3 is TGTGCCAGCAGCCATACTAGCGGATGGGCAGATACGCAGTATTTT. The encoded protein is CASSHTSGWADTQYF.

V is TRBV19 and J is TRBJ2-2; 8 bases map to TRBD1. Germline CDR1 is LNHDA and CDR2 is SQIVND (reference sequence). The CDR3 loop spans 19 amino acids. The V gene end was trimmed by 3 bases and the J gene end by 0 bases; junction bases not matched to a gene: 12. The DNA for the CDR3 is TGTGCCAGTAGTATTGGGACAGGACTCATTTCCGCGAACACCGGGGAGCTGTTTTTT. Its translation: CASSIGTGLISANTGELFF.

The V gene is TRBV20-1, the J gene TRBJ1-2, with a weak D call TRBD1 (5 bases). Germline CDR1 and CDR2: DFQATT and SNEGSKA (reference sequence). The CDR3 length is 12 residues. The V end was cut by 6 bases, the J end by 2 bases, with 10 bases between. The CDR3 bases are TGCAGTGCGTCACAGGACAACTATGGCTACACCTTC. Its protein is CSASQDNYGYTF.

This clonotype was seen a few times. V usage is TRBV5-1 and J usage is TRBJ2-3; TRBD1 agrees at 9 bases. Germline trimming cut 6 bases from V and 2 bases from J; bases unmatched to any gene: 10. CDR1 and CDR2 from the germline V gene are SGHRS and YFSETQ. This CDR3 contains 16 residues. CDR3 in amino acids: CASTHPGTGHTDTQYF. The CDR3 DNA is TGCGCCAGCACCCACCCGGGGACAGGGCACACAGATACGCAGTATTTT.

This clonotype was observed a handful of times. The CDR3 here is CASSLGGDRETDTQYF. The CDR3 DNA reads TGTGCCAGCAGTTTAGGGGGGGACAGGGAGACAGATACGCAGTATTTT. The chain has TRBV12-3 or TRBV12-4 and TRBJ2-3; the match to TRBD1 covers 9 bases. V shed 1 base, J shed 3 bases, and the junction held 5 bases outside the gene matches. The CDR3 contains 16 residues.

This chain connects TRBV28 to TRBJ2-2, with TRBD2 identical over 12 bases. Germline assignment: CDR1 MDHEN and CDR2 SYDVKM. This CDR3 has 14 residues. Trimming at V came to 8 bases and at J to 4 bases, leaving 2 bases not matched to a gene. The CDR3 loop is CASGTSGSTGELFF. The CDR3 DNA is TGTGCCAGCGGGACTAGCGGGTCCACCGGGGAGCTGTTTTTT.

The chain couples TRBV5-1 to TRBJ2-7; TRBD1 is a possible D gene (6 bases). V dropped 4 bases and J dropped 3 bases, with 17 bases sitting between them. The CDR3 has 15 residues. Per germline, CDR1 SGHRS and CDR2 YFSETQ. CDR3 sequence (DNA): TGCGCCAGCAGCCACCTCGGGGACATCGGCTACGAGCAGTACTTC. It codes for CASSHLGDIGYEQYF.

The rearrangement uses TRBV4-3 and TRBJ2-1; the match to TRBD2 covers 8 bases. V lost 2 bases, J lost 8 bases, and 5 bases stayed unmatched. CDR1 and CDR2 (germline): LGHNA, YSLEER. CDR3 length equals 14 residues. In nucleotides, the CDR3 is TGCGCCAGCAGCCAACCCGGGGGGGGTGATGAGCAGTTCTTC. It specifies CASSQPGGGDEQFF.

The chain is built from TRBV30 and TRBJ1-2, with D possibly being TRBD1 (6 bases). The CDR3 totals 14 residues. V was cut by 4 bases and J by 1 base, with 13 bases left in between. CDR1 and CDR2 from the germline V gene are GTSNPN and SVGIG (reference sequence). CDR3 loop: CAWKVPGVNYGYTF. Here the CDR3 DNA reads TGTGCCTGGAAGGTTCCAGGGGTTAACTATGGCTACACCTTC.

This clonotype was seen only a few times. CDR3 sequence (DNA): TGCGCCAGCAGCCAAGAAGGGTATCTGCGGACTGAAGCTTTCTTT. This encodes CASSQEGYLRTEAFF. V gene TRBV4-1 combines with J gene TRBJ1-1, with D unresolved. CDR1 is MGHRA, CDR2 YSYEKL, per germline. V gave up 0 bases and J gave up 5 bases, with 13 bases separating them. The CDR3 spans 15 residues.

This clonotype occurred a few times. J is TRBJ2-3 and V is TRBV20-1; D might be TRBD1 or TRBD2, each matching 6 bases. Trimming pared 3 bases from V and 5 bases from J, leaving 15 bases between. CDR1 is DFQATT, CDR2 SNEGSKA, per germline (reference sequence). The CDR3 is 14 residues long. CDR3 bases: TGCAGTGCTAGTTTGTGGGGGGCGGGAGATACGCAGTATTTT. It translates to CSASLWGAGDTQYF.